Following are 18 T cell receptor beta chains from one sample sequenced in a study of blood T cell repertoires in COVID-19. The data were produced by immunoSEQ multiplex PCR, yet TCRdb's version contains in-frame clones alone and is incomplete. The data contain a few hundred thousand clones, 90% of them singletons. The sequenced sample consisted of peripheral blood. These receptors were taken from a woman aged 60 to 75 with COVID-19, enrolled during active disease.

The CDR3 nucleotides read TGTGCCAGCAGCTTACAGGGACTAGCGGGGTATGAGCAGTTCTTC. Protein sequence: CASSLQGLAGYEQFF. V and J are TRBV7-2 and TRBJ2-1, with TRBD2 identical over 13 bases. Germline-derived CDR1 and CDR2 are SGHTA and FQGNSA. The CDR3 has 15 amino acids. V was clipped by 2 bases and J by 8 bases; unmatched bases: 3. The complete variable domain, with remaining parts taken from reference TRBV7-2 and TRBJ2-1, reads GAGVSQSPSNKVTEKGKDVELRCDPISGHTALYWYRQSLGQGLEFLIYFQGNSAPDKSGLPSDRFSAERTGGSVSTLTIQRTQQEDSAVYLCASSLQGLAGYEQFFGPGTRLTVL.

J is TRBJ1-2 and V is TRBV9, with 7 bases matching TRBD1. CDR3 length: 15 amino acids. Germline V CDR1 and CDR2: SGDLS, YYNGEE. The V segment lost 4 bases and the J segment 4 bases; nucleotides outside the gene matches: 10. As DNA, the CDR3 is TGTGCCAGCAGCCCCCCGAACGCAGGGGGCTATGGCTACACCTTC. Its protein product is CASSPPNAGGYGYTF.

This clone was recorded once. V is TRBV6-5 and J is TRBJ1-1; tentative D call: TRBD1 (5 bases). Germline CDR1 reads MNHEY; CDR2 reads SVGAGI. V was trimmed by 6 bases and J by 11 bases, leaving 19 bases between them. The CDR3 has 13 residues. The CDR3: CASRISDQKGAFF. DNA of the CDR3: TGTGCCAGCAGGATTTCCGACCAAAAGGGGGCTTTCTTT.

The chain is built from TRBV4-3 and TRBJ1-2; 8 bases match TRBD1. This CDR3 has 15 residues. V lost 4 bases and J lost 6; bases outside the gene matches: 10. Looked up from germline, CDR1 is LGHNA and CDR2 is YSLEER. CDR3 sequence: CASSPYQGAGDGYTF. For the CDR3, the DNA is TGCGCCAGCAGCCCCTACCAGGGGGCAGGTGATGGCTACACCTTC.

This clone came up once. The CDR3 region is CASRPPITRLNGYTF. DNA of the CDR3: TGTGCCAGTAGACCTCCGATCACTAGACTAAATGGCTACACCTTC. The chain combines TRBV19 with TRBJ1-2, with D uncertain. The CDR3 runs to 15 residues. V lost 6 bases, J lost 6 bases, and 20 bases lay in between. Germline CDR1 LNHDA, CDR2 SQIVND (reference sequence).

The chain employs TRBV15 and TRBJ1-1, with no clear D. V lost 1 base to trimming and J lost 6 bases, with 12 bases between them. This CDR3 has 14 amino acids. CDR1 is LNHNV, CDR2 YYDKDF, per germline (reference sequence). CDR3 sequence: CATSRGRVDSEAFF. The CDR3 bases are TGTGCCACCAGCAGAGGCCGGGTTGACTCTGAAGCTTTCTTT.

The chain carries TRBV5-4 and TRBJ1-1; D call uncertain. This CDR3 spans 15 amino acids. Germline V lookup: CDR1 SGHNT, CDR2 YYREEE (reference sequence). Trimming took 0 bases from V and 6 from J, leaving 15 bases between them. This chain's CDR3 is CASSLAGRPRAEAFF. The DNA for the CDR3 is TGTGCCAGCAGCTTGGCCGGCAGGCCGCGCGCTGAAGCTTTCTTT. Full variable domain (rest looked up from reference TRBV5-4 and TRBJ1-1): ETGVTQSPTHLIKTRGQQVTLRCSSQSGHNTVSWYQQALGQGPQFIFQYYREEENGRGNFPPRFSGLQFPNYSSELNVNALELDDSALYLCASSLAGRPRAEAFFGQGTRLTVV.

The J gene is TRBJ1-1, the V gene TRBV19, with 8 bases that match TRBD1. CDR1 and CDR2 (germline): LNHDA, SQIVND (reference sequence). The CDR3 has 14 residues. V shed 5 bases and J 4 bases; nucleotides not matched to a gene: 6. In DNA form, the CDR3 reads TGTGCCAGTAGTGACAGGGGAGGGGGCACTGAAGCTTTCTTT. This codes for CASSDRGGGTEAFF.

The V gene is TRBV10-3, the J gene TRBJ2-3; the D gene is possibly TRBD1 (6 bases). V lost 0 bases to trimming and J lost 2 bases, with 15 bases between them. CDR1 and CDR2 (germline): ENHRY, SYGVKD. This CDR3 contains 17 residues. This CDR3 reads CAISESVGGQYTDTQYF. In nucleotides, the CDR3 is TGTGCCATCAGTGAGTCGGTAGGGGGACAATACACAGATACGCAGTATTTT.

The chain is built from TRBV6-2 or TRBV6-3 and TRBJ1-5; the D gene is possibly TRBD1 (6 bases). This CDR3 region has 13 residues. Germline V gene data show CDR1 as MNHEY and CDR2 as SVGEGT. Trimming removed 5 bases at V and 7 bases at J, with 12 bases between. CDR3: CASSAEGVQPQHF. The CDR3 DNA sequence: TGTGCCAGCAGTGCAGAGGGGGTCCAGCCCCAGCATTTT.

This clone has a single count. This rearrangement joins TRBV19 to TRBJ2-3; D is possibly TRBD2 (5 bases). The CDR3 runs to 14 residues. Germline values: CDR1 LNHDA, CDR2 SQIVND (reference sequence). V was clipped by 5 bases and J by 6 bases, with 15 bases between them. The CDR3 here is CASSFMAGTDTQYF. The DNA of the CDR3 is TGTGCCAGTAGTTTCATGGCGGGTACGGATACGCAGTATTTT.

The chain carries TRBV3-1 (or the pseudogene TRBV3-2) and TRBJ1-4; D call uncertain. The CDR3 runs to 15 residues. Germline lookup yields CDR1 LGHDT and CDR2 YNNKEL (reference sequence). V lost 0 bases and J lost 4, with 9 bases in between. CDR3 sequence: CASSQEPGRNEKLFF. The CDR3 nucleotides read TGTGCCAGCAGCCAAGAACCAGGCCGTAATGAAAAACTGTTTTTT.

The rearrangement links TRBV3-1 (or the pseudogene TRBV3-2) to TRBJ2-7; weak D call: TRBD2 (5 bases). The V gene's germline CDR1 is LGHDT and CDR2 YNNKEL (reference sequence). V was cut by 3 bases and J by 5 bases, with 14 bases left in between. The CDR3 has 14 amino acids. The CDR3 sequence is CASSHGGSLNEQYF. The CDR3 nucleotides read TGTGCCAGCAGCCATGGCGGGTCCCTCAACGAGCAGTACTTC.

The V gene is TRBV6-4, the J gene TRBJ2-1; possibly TRBD1 for D (5 bases). The CDR3 sequence is 13 residues long. Per the germline V gene, CDR1 is MRHNA and CDR2 is SNTAGT. Trimming left V 6 bases short and J 3 bases short, with 9 bases between. CDR3 bases: TGTGCCAGCAGCCCCCAGGGCTACAATGAGCAGTTCTTC. This sequence encodes CASSPQGYNEQFF.

This clone was detected only once. This sequence joins TRBV2 and TRBJ2-4; 9 bases align to TRBD2. Germline assignment: CDR1 SNHLY and CDR2 FYNNEI. V lost 9 bases to trimming and J lost 0 bases; unmatched junction nucleotides: 9. There are 16 residues in the CDR3. The CDR3 protein is CASSSGVALAKNIQYF. CDR3 bases: TGTGCCAGTTCTAGCGGGGTGGCCCTAGCCAAAAACATTCAGTACTTC.

This chain connects TRBV3-1 (or the pseudogene TRBV3-2) to TRBJ1-3, with a tentative D call TRBD1 (6 bases). The CDR3 totals 12 residues. The germline gives CDR1 LGHDT, CDR2 YNNKEL (reference sequence). V was shortened by 4 bases and J by 8 bases, with 9 bases between the two germline ends. CDR3 loop: CASSPQGYTIYF. CDR3 bases: TGTGCCAGCAGCCCACAGGGTTACACCATATATTTT.

The rearrangement uses TRBV5-1 and TRBJ2-5; tentatively, D is TRBD1 (6 bases). The CDR3 contains 13 residues. Germline V gene lookup returns CDR1 SGHRS and CDR2 YFSETQ. Trimming removed 4 bases at V and 4 bases at J, with 11 bases between. The CDR3: CASSPWGRETQYF. CDR3 nucleotide sequence: TGCGCCAGCAGCCCCTGGGGGCGAGAGACCCAGTACTTC.

The rearrangement uses TRBV18 and TRBJ2-5; 10 bases map to TRBD2. The CDR3 covers 17 residues. Germline CDR1 and CDR2: KGHSH and LQKENI. V lost 0 bases and J lost 1; bases outside the gene matches: 5. CDR3: CASSPPVAGGFQETQYF. In DNA form, the CDR3 reads TGTGCCAGCTCACCACCTGTAGCGGGGGGATTCCAAGAGACCCAGTACTTC. Based on the CDR3 plus reference TRBV18 and TRBJ2-5, the full variable domain is NAGVMQNPRHLVRRRGQEARLRCSPMKGHSHVYWYRQLPEEGLKFMVYLQKENIIDESGMPKERFSAEFPKEGPSILRIQQVVRGDSAAYFCASSPPVAGGFQETQYFGPGTRLLVL.